The clone carrying this T cell receptor (beta chain) was detected many times. Through a sample-barcoded 5' primer and a J-beta primer mix, a second PCR was run for 7 to 11 cycles. Every sample gave at least 2.5 million paired-end reads containing CDR3. TCRdb called the 5' RACE reads again in MiXCR, with one record for every CDR3 protein. The profile shows roughly 1,700,000 distinct CDR3 sequences, 28% of them singletons. The sample belongs to a study of blood T cells in healthy people across ages. This CDR3 is 12 amino acids long. Germline V gene data show CDR1 as LGHDT and CDR2 as YNNKEL (reference sequence). V shed 2 bases and J shed 6 bases, with 6 bases lying between them.

This TCR derives from a woman aged 25-40 years in good health. What was sequenced was blood. The rearrangement uses TRBV3-1 and TRBJ2-3; unclear D gene. CDR3 in amino acids: CASSQHGDTQYF. CDR3 in DNA: TGTGCCAGCAGCCAACATGGGGATACGCAGTATTTT.